This entry is about one T cell receptor beta chain. Its matching antigen is unknown. The data were taken from a study of graft-versus-host responses after intestinal transplantation. Background on the study: Anti-thymocyte globulin was used for induction in all recipients, who then took tacrolimus and steroids for roughly 3 years. Study findings and constraints: Some GvH clones appeared in ileal mucosa or blood before recipient bone marrow.

The CDR3 totals 15 residues. Germline V gene lookup returns CDR1 LNHDA and CDR2 SQIVND (reference sequence). J gave up 2 bases and V 0 bases, and 4 bases lay outside the gene matches. The table came from immunoSEQ multiplex PCR; TCRdb's copy has only in-frame clones and leaves some out. Here the sample spans 95,000 to 110,000 clones, about 91% being singletons. This TCR derives from a human donor who was the organ donor for an intestinal transplant. The material was unstimulated CD4+ T cells sorted from spleen or lymph node cells, obtained before transplant. The V gene is TRBV19, the J gene TRBJ2-7, with TRBD1 identical over 7 bases. The CDR3 coding sequence is TGTGCCAGTAGTATAGATAAGGGGGCCCCCTACGAGCAGTACTTC. This translates into CASSIDKGAPYEQYF. Combining the CDR3 with reference TRBV19 and TRBJ2-7 gives the whole variable domain DGGITQSPKYLFRKEGQNVTLSCEQNLNHDAMYWYRQDPGQGLRLIYYSQIVNDFQKGDIAEGYSVSREKKESFPLTVTSAQKNPTAFYLCASSIDKGAPYEQYFGPGTRLTVT.